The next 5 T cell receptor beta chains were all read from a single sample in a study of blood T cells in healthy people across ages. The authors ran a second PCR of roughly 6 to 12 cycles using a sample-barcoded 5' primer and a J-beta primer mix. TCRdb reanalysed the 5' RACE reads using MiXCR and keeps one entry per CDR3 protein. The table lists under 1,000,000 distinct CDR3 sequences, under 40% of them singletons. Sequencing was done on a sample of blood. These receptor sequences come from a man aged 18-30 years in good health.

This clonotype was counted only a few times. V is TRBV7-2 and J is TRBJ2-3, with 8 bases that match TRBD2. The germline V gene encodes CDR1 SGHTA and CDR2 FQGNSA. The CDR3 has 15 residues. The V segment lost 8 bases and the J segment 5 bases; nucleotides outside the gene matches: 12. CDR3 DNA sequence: TGTGCCAGCTCTAAGACGGGGGGGCAAGGAGATACGCAGTATTTT. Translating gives CASSKTGGQGDTQYF.

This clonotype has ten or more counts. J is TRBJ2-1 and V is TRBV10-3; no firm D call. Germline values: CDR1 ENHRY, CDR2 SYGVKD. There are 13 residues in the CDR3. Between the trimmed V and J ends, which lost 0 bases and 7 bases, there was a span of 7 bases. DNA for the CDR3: TGTGCCATCAGTGAGTCAGTTTGGAATGAGCAGTTCTTC. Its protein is CAISESVWNEQFF.

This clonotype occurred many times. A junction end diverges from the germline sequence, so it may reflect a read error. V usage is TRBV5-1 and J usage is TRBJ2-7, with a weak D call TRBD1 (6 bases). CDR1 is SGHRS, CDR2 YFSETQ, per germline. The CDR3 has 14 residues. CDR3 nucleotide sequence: TGTGCCAGCAGTTTAGGGCAGGGGATCGACGAGCAGTACTTC. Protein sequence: CASSLGQGIDEQYF.

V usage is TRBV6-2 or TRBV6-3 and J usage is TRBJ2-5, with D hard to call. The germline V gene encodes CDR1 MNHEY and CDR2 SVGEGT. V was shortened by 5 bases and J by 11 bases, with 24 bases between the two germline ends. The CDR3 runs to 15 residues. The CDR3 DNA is TGTGCCAGCAGTCCGAGGAGAGACCAGCACAATGAGCAGTACTTC. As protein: CASSPRRDQHNEQYF.

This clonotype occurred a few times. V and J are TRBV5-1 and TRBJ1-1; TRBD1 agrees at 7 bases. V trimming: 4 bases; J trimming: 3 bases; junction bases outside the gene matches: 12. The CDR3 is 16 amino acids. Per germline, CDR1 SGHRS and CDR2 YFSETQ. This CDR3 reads CASSGRQGLVDTEAFF. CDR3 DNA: TGCGCCAGCAGCGGACGACAGGGTCTGGTGGACACTGAAGCTTTCTTT. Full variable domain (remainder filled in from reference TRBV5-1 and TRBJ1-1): KAGVTQTPRYLIKTRGQQVTLSCSPISGHRSVSWYQQTPGQGLQFLFEYFSETQRNKGNFPGRFSGRQFSNSRSEMNVSTLELGDSALYLCASSGRQGLVDTEAFFGQGTRLTVV.